This T cell receptor beta chain was profiled in a study of T-cell reconstitution after alpha-beta-depleted transplantation in children. Preparation of the TCRbeta library involved a method that used unique molecular identifiers. TCRdb re-derived calls from the PCR reads in MiXCR, one entry per CDR3 protein. The table shows hundreds of thousands of distinct CDR3 sequences, with 15% to 20% occurring only once. The sample holds many counts of this clonotype. Germline V CDR1 and CDR2: DFQATT, SNEGSKA (reference sequence). V gave up 1 base and J gave up 4 bases; unmatched junction bases: 5. This CDR3 contains 14 residues.

The material was PBMCs from the stem cell graft donor, obtained from the stem cell graft. The source is a human donor who donated a stem cell graft to a child with acute myeloid leukemia. V and J are TRBV20-1 and TRBJ2-3; 7 nucleotides line up with TRBD2. The CDR3 reads CSARGGGTPDTQYF. For the CDR3, the DNA is TGCAGTGCTAGAGGCGGGGGTACCCCAGATACGCAGTATTTT.